A selection of T cell receptor beta chains follows, all from one sample in a study of control samples from healthy donors and cancer patients. Only in-frame clones appear in the TCRdb table, and some are missing; sequencing was by immunoSEQ multiplex PCR. The top ten hold 1.3% of the sample, which has 170,000 or so clones, 94% seen once. Sequencing was carried out using blood. The receptor set was obtained from a woman in her late teens or twenties in good health. CDR3s include the opening cysteine and the closing phenylalanine or tryptophan. The D gene is left open where the match is weak. Clone size appears in some rows only: once, few, many, or a class for an expanded clone.

v_call,j_call,d_call,clone_size,cdr3_aa,cdr3_nt
TRBV12-3/TRBV12-4,TRBJ1-5,NA,NA,CASSLAGSQPQHF,TGTGCCAGCAGTTTGGCGGGATCGCAGCCCCAGCATTTT
TRBV6-5,TRBJ2-1,TRBD1,NA,CASRIGQAPANEQFF,TGTGCCAGCAGGATAGGACAGGCCCCCGCCAATGAGCAGTTCTTC
TRBV5-6,TRBJ2-2,NA,NA,CASSWTDANTGELFF,TGTGCCAGCAGCTGGACAGATGCGAACACCGGGGAGCTGTTTTTT
TRBV2,TRBJ2-2,TRBD2,NA,CASNLAGDTGELFF,TGTGCCAGCAATCTAGCGGGAGATACCGGGGAGCTGTTTTTT
TRBV5-8,TRBJ2-5,NA,NA,CASRRLGSAQYF,TGTGCCAGCAGAAGACTAGGGTCCGCCCAGTACTTC
TRBV7-2,TRBJ1-2,TRBD1,NA,CASSLSRTGDGYTF,TGTGCCAGCAGCTTATCGCGTACAGGGGATGGCTACACCTTC
TRBV9,TRBJ2-3,NA,NA,CASSVRGDLRSADTQYF,TGTGCCAGCAGCGTACGCGGGGATCTAAGAAGCGCAGATACGCAGTATTTT
TRBV6-2/TRBV6-3,TRBJ1-2,NA,NA,CASSYRRFHYGYTF,TGTGCCAGCAGTTATCGGAGGTTCCACTATGGCTACACCTTC
TRBV6-6,TRBJ2-1,NA,NA,CASSSYSHNEQFF,TGTGCCAGCAGTTCCTACTCCCACAATGAGCAGTTCTTC
TRBV7-9,TRBJ2-1,NA,NA,CASSSTAPGSYNEQFF,TGTGCCAGCAGCTCGACCGCTCCCGGCTCCTACAATGAGCAGTTCTTC
TRBV6-2/TRBV6-3,TRBJ1-2,NA,NA,CASSYNLYGYTF,TGTGCCAGCAGTTACAACCTTTATGGCTACACCTTC
TRBV19,TRBJ2-1,TRBD1,NA,CASSIQGASYNEQFF,TGTGCCAGTAGTATTCAGGGGGCGAGTTACAATGAGCAGTTCTTC
TRBV5-5,TRBJ1-2,TRBD1,once,CASSSGTGSGYTF,TGTGCCAGCAGCTCCGGGACAGGGAGTGGCTACACCTTC
TRBV6-2/TRBV6-3,TRBJ2-3,TRBD2,NA,CAISLADWEDTQYF,TGTGCCATCAGTCTAGCGGACTGGGAGGATACGCAGTATTTT
TRBV9,TRBJ1-1,NA,NA,CASSADPTVNTEAFF,TGTGCCAGCAGCGCCGACCCGACGGTGAACACTGAAGCTTTCTTT
TRBV3-1/TRBV3-2,TRBJ2-2,NA,NA,CASSEGRRERSGELFF,TGTGCCAGCAGCGAAGGTCGGCGGGAACGTTCAGGGGAGCTGTTTTTT
TRBV2,TRBJ2-7,NA,NA,CASSWTDEQYF,TGTGCCAGCAGTTGGACAGACGAGCAGTACTTC
TRBV28,TRBJ2-2,NA,NA,CASSPGGAGANTGELFF,TGTGCCAGCAGCCCAGGGGGGGCGGGGGCGAACACCGGGGAGCTGTTTTTT
TRBV6-5,TRBJ2-3,NA,NA,CASNLQGGPTDTQYF,TGTGCCAGCAATTTACAAGGGGGGCCGACAGATACGCAGTATTTT
TRBV29-1,TRBJ2-7,TRBD1,NA,CSATGQGAREQYF,TGCAGCGCCACAGGGCAGGGGGCGAGGGAGCAGTACTTC
TRBV12-5,TRBJ1-5,NA,NA,CASGETGTSVQPQHF,TGTGCTAGTGGGGAGACCGGGACTTCAGTTCAGCCCCAGCATTTT
TRBV5-1,TRBJ2-7,NA,once,CASSSPGPEQYF,TGCGCCAGCAGTTCCCCGGGGCCAGAGCAGTACTTC
TRBV6-2/TRBV6-3,TRBJ2-7,NA,NA,CASSYRKGPLGEYF,TGTGCCAGCAGTTACCGAAAGGGTCCCCTGGGGGAGTACTTC
TRBV7-2,TRBJ1-1,TRBD1,NA,CASSLGQGGYTEAFF,TGTGCCAGCAGCTTAGGCCAGGGGGGATATACTGAAGCTTTCTTT
TRBV7-9,TRBJ2-7,NA,NA,CASSLEDGSYEQYF,TGTGCCAGCAGCTTAGAGGATGGCTCCTACGAGCAGTACTTC
TRBV9,TRBJ2-7,NA,once,CASSANRDLKGYEQYF,TGTGCCAGCAGCGCAAACCGGGACCTAAAAGGTTACGAGCAGTACTTC
TRBV7-6,TRBJ2-7,TRBD1,NA,CASSQDRGDEQYF,TGTGCCAGCAGCCAGGACAGGGGGGACGAGCAGTACTTC
TRBV29-1,TRBJ2-1,TRBD2,NA,CSVSGLAGVSYNEQFF,TGCAGCGTTTCAGGACTAGCGGGAGTGTCGTACAATGAGCAGTTCTTC
TRBV5-1,TRBJ1-1,TRBD1,few,CASSWDRMNTEAFF,TGCGCCAGCAGCTGGGACAGGATGAACACTGAAGCTTTCTTT
TRBV5-1,TRBJ2-3,TRBD1,NA,CASSRQGVSPDTQYF,TGCGCCAGCAGTCGACAGGGGGTTAGTCCAGATACGCAGTATTTT
TRBV5-1,TRBJ1-4,TRBD1,NA,CASSFPGQVSEKLFF,TGCGCCAGCAGCTTCCCAGGACAGGTGAGTGAAAAACTGTTTTTT
TRBV6-5,TRBJ1-6,TRBD1,once,CASRIQGDSPLHF,TGTGCCAGCAGGATACAGGGGGATTCACCCCTCCACTTT
TRBV19,TRBJ1-1,TRBD1,NA,CASSTQKYDRALNTEAFF,TGTGCCAGTAGTACGCAAAAATATGACAGGGCCTTGAACACTGAAGCTTTCTTT
TRBV5-1,TRBJ2-3,TRBD1,NA,CASSLEQGARTDTQYF,TGCGCCAGCAGCTTGGAACAGGGGGCGCGGACAGATACGCAGTATTTT
TRBV5-5,TRBJ1-3,NA,NA,CASSFGTGSSGNTIYF,TGTGCCAGCAGCTTCGGTACAGGAAGCTCTGGAAACACCATATATTTT
TRBV6-4,TRBJ1-2,NA,NA,CASSDSRGYTF,TGTGCCAGCAGTGACTCGAGGGGCTACACCTTC
TRBV11-2,TRBJ1-6,TRBD1,NA,CASSPDRYSPLHF,TGTGCCAGCAGCCCGGACAGGTATTCACCCCTCCACTTT
TRBV9,TRBJ2-1,NA,NA,CASSVGWGSESYNEQFF,TGTGCCAGCAGCGTAGGATGGGGTTCCGAATCCTACAATGAGCAGTTCTTC
TRBV7-9,TRBJ1-2,NA,once,CASSFREGYGYTF,TGTGCCAGCAGCTTCAGGGAGGGCTATGGCTACACCTTC
TRBV5-1,TRBJ2-2,NA,NA,CASSSRGVNTGELFF,TGCGCCAGCAGCTCCAGGGGGGTGAACACCGGGGAGCTGTTTTTT
TRBV19,TRBJ1-1,TRBD1,NA,CASSRQGTGTTEAFF,TGTGCCAGTAGTAGGCAGGGGACAGGGACAACTGAAGCTTTCTTT
TRBV7-3,TRBJ2-3,TRBD2,NA,CASSLGMTSGGDTQYF,TGTGCCAGCAGCTTAGGGATGACTAGCGGGGGGGATACGCAGTATTTT